These 2 T cell receptor beta chains share one sample of origin, sequenced in a study of T-cell reconstitution after alpha-beta-depleted transplantation in children. The TCRbeta library incorporated unique molecular identifiers. Each CDR3 protein gets one entry after TCRdb re-called the PCR reads with MiXCR. Of some 550,000 distinct CDR3 sequences in the sample, 15% to 20% were seen once. Sequences were derived from PBMCs from the stem cell graft donor, sampled from the stem cell graft. Receptors originate from a human donor who donated a stem cell graft to a child with acute lymphoblastic leukemia.

This clonotype has more than one count but fewer than ten. The V and J genes are TRBV6-1 and TRBJ1-2; 7 nucleotides align to TRBD1. There are 18 residues in the CDR3. J lost 4 bases, V lost 4 bases, and 18 bases had no gene match. Germline CDR1 reads MNHNS; CDR2 reads SASEGT. This CDR3 reads CASSGTGRGWGTPYGYTF. As DNA, the CDR3 is TGTGCCAGCAGTGGAACAGGCAGGGGGTGGGGTACCCCCTATGGCTACACCTTC.

This clonotype is a singleton in its sample. This sequence joins TRBV27 and TRBJ2-7; no clear D. V lost 0 bases and J 3 bases, leaving 12 bases between the germline ends. The CDR3 has 15 amino acids. Germline assignment: CDR1 MNHEY and CDR2 SMNVEV (reference sequence). CDR3 region: CASSLSGAANYEQYF. The CDR3 DNA reads TGTGCCAGCAGTTTATCAGGCGCAGCTAACTACGAGCAGTACTTC.